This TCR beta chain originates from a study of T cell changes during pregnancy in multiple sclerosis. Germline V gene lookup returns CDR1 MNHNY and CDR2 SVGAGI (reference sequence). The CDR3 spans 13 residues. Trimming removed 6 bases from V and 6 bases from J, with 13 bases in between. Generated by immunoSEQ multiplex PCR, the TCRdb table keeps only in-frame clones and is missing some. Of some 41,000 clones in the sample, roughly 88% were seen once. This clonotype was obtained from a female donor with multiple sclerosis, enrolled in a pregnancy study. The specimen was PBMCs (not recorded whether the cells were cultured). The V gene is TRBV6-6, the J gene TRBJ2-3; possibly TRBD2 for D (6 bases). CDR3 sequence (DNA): TGTGCCAGCAGGTCGGGACTCGGGGATACGCAGTATTTT. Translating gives CASRSGLGDTQYF.